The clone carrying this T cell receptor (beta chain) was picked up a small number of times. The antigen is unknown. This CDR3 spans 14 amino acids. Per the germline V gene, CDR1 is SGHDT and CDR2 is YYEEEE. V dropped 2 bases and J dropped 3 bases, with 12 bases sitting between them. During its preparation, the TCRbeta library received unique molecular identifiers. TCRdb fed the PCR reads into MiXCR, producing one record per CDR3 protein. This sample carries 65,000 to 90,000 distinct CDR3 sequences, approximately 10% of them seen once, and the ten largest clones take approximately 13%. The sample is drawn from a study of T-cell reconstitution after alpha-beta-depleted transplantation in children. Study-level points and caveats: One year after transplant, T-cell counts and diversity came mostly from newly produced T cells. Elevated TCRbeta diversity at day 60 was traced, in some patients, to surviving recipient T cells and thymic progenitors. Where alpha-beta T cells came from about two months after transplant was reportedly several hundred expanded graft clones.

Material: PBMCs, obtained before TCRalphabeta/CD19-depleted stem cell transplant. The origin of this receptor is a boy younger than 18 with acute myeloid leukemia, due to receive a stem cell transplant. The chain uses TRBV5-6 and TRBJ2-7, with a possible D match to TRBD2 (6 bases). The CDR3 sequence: CASSLFGGGYEQYF. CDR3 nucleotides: TGTGCCAGCAGCTTATTCGGGGGAGGCTACGAGCAGTACTTC.